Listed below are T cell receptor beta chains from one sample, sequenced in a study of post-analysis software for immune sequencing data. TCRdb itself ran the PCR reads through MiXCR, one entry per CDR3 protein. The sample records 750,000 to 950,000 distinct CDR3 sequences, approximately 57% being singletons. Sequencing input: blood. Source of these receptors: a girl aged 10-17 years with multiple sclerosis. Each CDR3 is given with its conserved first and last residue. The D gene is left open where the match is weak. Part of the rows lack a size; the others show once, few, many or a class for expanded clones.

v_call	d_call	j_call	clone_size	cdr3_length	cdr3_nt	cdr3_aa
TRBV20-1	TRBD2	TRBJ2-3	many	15	TGCAGTGCTGTCGAAACTCCTCTAGCGGAGGATACGCAGTATTTT	CSAVETPLAEDTQYF
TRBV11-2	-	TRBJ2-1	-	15	TGTGCCAGCAGCTTAGAGGCTGAGGGCCTCTATGAGCAGTTCTTC	CASSLEAEGLYEQFF
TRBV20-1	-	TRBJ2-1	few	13	TGCAGTGTCTCAGGTACAAGCTACAATGAGCAGTTCTTC	CSVSGTSYNEQFF
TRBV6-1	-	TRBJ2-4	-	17	TGTGCCAGCAGTGAGCCCCTGGCAGCTCTAGCCAAAAACATTCAGTACTTC	CASSEPLAALAKNIQYF
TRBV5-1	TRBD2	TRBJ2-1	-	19	TGCGCCAGCAGCTCCGTCGGGGGACTAGCGGGAAGCTCCTACAATGAGCAGTTCTTC	CASSSVGGLAGSSYNEQFF
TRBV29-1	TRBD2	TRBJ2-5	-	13	TGCAGCGTGGGACTAGTTATGCAAGAGACCCAGTACTTC	CSVGLVMQETQYF
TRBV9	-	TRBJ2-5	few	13	TGTGCCAGCAACGTACCAGGGGCAGAGACCCAGTACTTC	CASNVPGAETQYF
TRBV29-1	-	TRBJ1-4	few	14	TGCAGCGTAGTAGAACAGGGTACTAATGAAAAACTGTTTTTT	CSVVEQGTNEKLFF
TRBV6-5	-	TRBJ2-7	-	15	TGTGCCAGCAGTTACGCGGCACAGGGAGTCTACGAGCGGTACTTC	CASSYAAQGVYERYF
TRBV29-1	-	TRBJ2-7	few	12	TGCAGCGGGGGGGATAGGCTCTACGAGCAGTACTTC	CSGGDRLYEQYF
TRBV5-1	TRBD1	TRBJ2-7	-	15	TGCGCCAGCAGCTTGGAGGGACAGCCCTACTACGAGCAGTACTTC	CASSLEGQPYYEQYF
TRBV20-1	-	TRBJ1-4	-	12	TGCAGTGCTAGAGGTTCTAATGAAAAACTGTTTTTT	CSARGSNEKLFF
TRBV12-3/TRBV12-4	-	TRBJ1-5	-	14	TGTGCCAGCAGTTTCGTTGGGGGAGGTCAGCCCCAGCATTTT	CASSFVGGGQPQHF
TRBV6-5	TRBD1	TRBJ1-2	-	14	TGTGCCAGCAGTCGACAGGGCGGAATCTATGGCTACACCTTC	CASSRQGGIYGYTF
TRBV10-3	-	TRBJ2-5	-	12	TGTGCCATCAGTGGCAGGGGCAATGAGCAGTACTTC	CAISGRGNEQYF
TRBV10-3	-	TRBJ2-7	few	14	TGTGCCATCAGACCAGGCGAGGGGGGTTACGAGCAGTACTTC	CAIRPGEGGYEQYF
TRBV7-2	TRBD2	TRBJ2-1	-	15	TGTGCCAGCAGCCAAGCGGGACCCCTACGCAATGAGCAGTTCTTC	CASSQAGPLRNEQFF
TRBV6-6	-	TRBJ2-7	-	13	TGTGCCAGCAGTTACTCGACGGGGGCCGAGCAGTACTTC	CASSYSTGAEQYF
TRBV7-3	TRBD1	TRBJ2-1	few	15	TGTGCCAGCAGCAAGGACAGGGGGGGGTACAATGAGCAGTTCTTC	CASSKDRGGYNEQFF
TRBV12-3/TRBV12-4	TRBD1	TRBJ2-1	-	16	TGTGCCAGCAGTTTCCCTCGGGGACAGGGGAACAATGAGCAGTTCTTC	CASSFPRGQGNNEQFF
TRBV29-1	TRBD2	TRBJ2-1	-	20	TGCAGCGTTGAGGAATTGGGACTAGCGGGGGCCCCCCCCTACTACAATGAGCAGTTCTTC	CSVEELGLAGAPPYYNEQFF
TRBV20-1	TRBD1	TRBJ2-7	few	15	TGCAGTGCTAGAGCCGGGACAGGGTATGAGTACGAGCAGTACTTC	CSARAGTGYEYEQYF
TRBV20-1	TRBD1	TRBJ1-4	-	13	TGCAGTGCCCGGGACAGCGGTGATGAAAAACTGTTTTTT	CSARDSGDEKLFF
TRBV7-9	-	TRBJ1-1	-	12	TGTGCCAGCAGCCCCAGGGAGACTGAAGCTTTCTTT	CASSPRETEAFF
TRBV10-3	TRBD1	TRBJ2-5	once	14	TGTGCCACGACTCCGAGACAGGGCCAAGAGACCCAGTACTTC	CATTPRQGQETQYF
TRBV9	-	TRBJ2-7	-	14	TGTGCCAGCAGCATCCAGGGAAGCTCCTACGAGCAGTACTTC	CASSIQGSSYEQYF
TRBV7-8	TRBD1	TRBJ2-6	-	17	TGTGCCAGCAGCACTAAGACAGGGGGCTCTGGGGCCAACGTCCTGACTTTC	CASSTKTGGSGANVLTF
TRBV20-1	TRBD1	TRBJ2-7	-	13	TGCAGTGCTCTGGACAGGGAAAGGGACGAGCAGTACTTC	CSALDRERDEQYF
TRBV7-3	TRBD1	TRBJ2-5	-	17	TGTGCCAGCAGCGCCGGGTTGTGGGGACAGGGAGGCGAGACCCAGTACTTC	CASSAGLWGQGGETQYF
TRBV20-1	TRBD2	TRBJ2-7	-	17	TGCAGTGCTAGAGGAAGGGGGACTAGCGGGAGCCCCTACGAGCAGTACTTC	CSARGRGTSGSPYEQYF
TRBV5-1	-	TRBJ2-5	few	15	TGCGCCAGCAGCTTGATCCAGGTGGAAGGGGAGACCCAGTACTTC	CASSLIQVEGETQYF
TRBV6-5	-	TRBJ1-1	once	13	TGTGCCAGCAGTTACATGGGGGTCACTGAAGCTTTCTTT	CASSYMGVTEAFF
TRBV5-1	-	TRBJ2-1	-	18	TGCGCCAGCAGCTCCCACATTATTGGTCTGGAGGGGCGGAATGAGCAGTTCTTC	CASSSHIIGLEGRNEQFF
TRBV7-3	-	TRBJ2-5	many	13	TGTGCCAGCAGCTCCCAGGGAGGAGAGACCCAGTACTTC	CASSSQGGETQYF
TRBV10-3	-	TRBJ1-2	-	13	TGTGCCATCGCCGATACGGCTGGCTGGGGCTACACCTTC	CAIADTAGWGYTF